Below, one TCR beta chain is given with its context. Its antigen is not known. A read error may produce the germline difference seen at one junction end. This sample was taken from a study of cytomegalovirus exposure and HLA in healthy donors. Regarding the study as a whole: Later work found most CMV-associated TCR beta chains apparently HLA-restricted. Analysis was performed later, and it showed HLA-associated TCR beta chains to be more clonally expanded than equally common others. What a later analysis reportedly showed was that an Asian-associated ancestry cluster had fewer N-insertions than the approximately 700-donor mean. A later analysis found common viral pathogens apparently linked to several of the most significant clusters.

The germline V gene has CDR1 SSHAT and CDR2 FNYEAQ (reference sequence). The CDR3 has 14 amino acids. With 60 Vbeta and 13 Jbeta primers, the PCR was carried out. Measured with immunoSEQ multiplex PCR; TCRdb has only the in-frame clones, and not every one. The sample has roughly 71,000 clones; over 50% are singletons. The source is a man between 40 and 49 years old in good health and CMV-seropositive. The chain links TRBV7-7 to TRBJ2-1; 11 bases line up with TRBD2. Source material: PBMCs. CDR3 sequence: CASSSGLAVSEQFF. CDR3 in DNA: TGTGCTAGCAGCTCGGGACTAGCGGTATCTGAGCAGTTCTTC.